This T cell receptor (beta chain) is from a study of T cell responses to AZD1222 COVID-19 vaccine. The germline gives CDR1 SEHNR, CDR2 FQNEAQ (reference sequence). This CDR3 is built from 15 residues. The V end lost 3 bases, the J end lost 1 base, and 13 bases lay between the germline ends. Using immunoSEQ multiplex PCR, the repertoire was profiled, and TCRdb retains in-frame clones only, with some absent. Here the sample spans approximately 110,000 clones, around 90% being singletons. The V gene is TRBV7-9, the J gene TRBJ2-7; D gene ambiguous. The receptor's source is an adult who received the AZD1222 COVID-19 vaccine. The source material was peripheral blood, sampled 28 days after the second AZD1222 dose. CDR3 nucleotide sequence: TGTGCCAGCAGCTTTTGGACGGCGGTTTCCTACGAGCAGTACTTC. It is translated as CASSFWTAVSYEQYF.